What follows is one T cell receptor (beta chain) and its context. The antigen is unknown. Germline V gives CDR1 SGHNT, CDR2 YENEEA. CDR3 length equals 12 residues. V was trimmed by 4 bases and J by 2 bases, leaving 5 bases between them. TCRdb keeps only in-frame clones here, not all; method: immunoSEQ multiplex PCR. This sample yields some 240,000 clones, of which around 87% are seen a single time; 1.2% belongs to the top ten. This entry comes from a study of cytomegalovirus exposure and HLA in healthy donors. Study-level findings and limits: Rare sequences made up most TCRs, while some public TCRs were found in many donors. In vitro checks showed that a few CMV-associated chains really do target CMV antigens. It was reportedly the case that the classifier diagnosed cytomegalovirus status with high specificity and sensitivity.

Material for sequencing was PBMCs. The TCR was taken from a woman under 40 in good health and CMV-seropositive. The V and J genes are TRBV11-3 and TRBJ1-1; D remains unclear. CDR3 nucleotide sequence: TGTGCCAGCAGCTCCCAAAACACTGAAGCTTTCTTT. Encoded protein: CASSSQNTEAFF.